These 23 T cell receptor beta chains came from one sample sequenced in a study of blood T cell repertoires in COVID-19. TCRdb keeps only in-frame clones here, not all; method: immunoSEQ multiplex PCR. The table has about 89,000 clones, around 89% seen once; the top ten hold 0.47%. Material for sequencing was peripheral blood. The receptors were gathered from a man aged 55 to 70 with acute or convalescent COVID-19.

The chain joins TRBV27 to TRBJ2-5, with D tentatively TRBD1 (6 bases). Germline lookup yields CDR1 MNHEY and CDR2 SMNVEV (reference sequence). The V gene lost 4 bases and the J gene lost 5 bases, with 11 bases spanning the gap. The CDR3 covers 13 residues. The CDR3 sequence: CASSYRVGETQYF. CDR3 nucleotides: TGTGCCAGCAGTTACAGGGTTGGGGAGACCCAGTACTTC.

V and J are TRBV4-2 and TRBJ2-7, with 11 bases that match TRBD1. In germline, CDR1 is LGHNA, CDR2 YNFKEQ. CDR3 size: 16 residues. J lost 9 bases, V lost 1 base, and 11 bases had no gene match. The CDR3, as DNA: TGTGCCAGCAGCCAAGCGTCAGGACAGGGGGCGGTCGGGCAGTACTTC. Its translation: CASSQASGQGAVGQYF.

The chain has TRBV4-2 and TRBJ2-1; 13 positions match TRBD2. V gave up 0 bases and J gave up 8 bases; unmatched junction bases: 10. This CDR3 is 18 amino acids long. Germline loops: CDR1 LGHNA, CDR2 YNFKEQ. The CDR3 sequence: CASSQERLAGGLRDEQFF. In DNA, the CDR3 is TGTGCCAGCAGCCAAGAAAGACTAGCGGGAGGACTTCGGGATGAGCAGTTCTTC.

Here the CDR3 DNA reads TGTGCCAGCTCACCCCGCCCAGGGCAGGGCAACTACTATGGCTACACCTTC. It codes for CASSPRPGQGNYYGYTF. V usage is TRBV18 and J usage is TRBJ1-2; D is perhaps TRBD1 (5 bases). Per germline, CDR1 KGHSH and CDR2 LQKENI. The CDR3 contains 17 residues. Trimming shortened V by 3 bases and J by 3 bases, and 20 bases separated the two germline ends.

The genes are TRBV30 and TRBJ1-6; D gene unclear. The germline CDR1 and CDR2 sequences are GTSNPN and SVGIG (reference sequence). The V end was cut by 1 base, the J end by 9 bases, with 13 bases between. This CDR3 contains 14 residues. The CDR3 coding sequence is TGTGCCTGGAGTGCCCCTCTTCGTAGTTCACCCCTCCACTTT. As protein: CAWSAPLRSSPLHF.

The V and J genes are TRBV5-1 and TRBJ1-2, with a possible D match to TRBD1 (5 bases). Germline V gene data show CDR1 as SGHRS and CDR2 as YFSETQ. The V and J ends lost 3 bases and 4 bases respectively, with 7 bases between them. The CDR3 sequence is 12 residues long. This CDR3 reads CASSWGRYGYTF. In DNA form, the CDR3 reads TGCGCCAGCAGCTGGGGCCGCTATGGCTACACCTTC. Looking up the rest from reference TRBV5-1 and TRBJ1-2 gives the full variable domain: KAGVTQTPRYLIKTRGQQVTLSCSPISGHRSVSWYQQTPGQGLQFLFEYFSETQRNKGNFPGRFSGRQFSNSRSEMNVSTLELGDSALYLCASSWGRYGYTFGSGTRLTVV.

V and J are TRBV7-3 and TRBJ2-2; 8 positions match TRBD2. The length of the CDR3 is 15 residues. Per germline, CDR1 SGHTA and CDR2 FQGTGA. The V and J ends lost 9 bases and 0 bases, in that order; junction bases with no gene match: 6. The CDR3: CASAAGGPNTGELFF. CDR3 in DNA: TGTGCCAGTGCCGCGGGAGGACCGAACACCGGGGAGCTGTTTTTT.

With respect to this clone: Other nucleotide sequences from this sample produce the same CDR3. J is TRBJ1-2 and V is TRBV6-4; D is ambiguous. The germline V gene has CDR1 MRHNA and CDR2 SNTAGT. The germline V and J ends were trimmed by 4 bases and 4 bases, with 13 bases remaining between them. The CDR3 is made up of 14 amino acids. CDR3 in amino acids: CASSVEGIGYGYTF. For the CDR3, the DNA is TGTGCCAGCAGTGTTGAGGGAATCGGCTATGGCTACACCTTC.

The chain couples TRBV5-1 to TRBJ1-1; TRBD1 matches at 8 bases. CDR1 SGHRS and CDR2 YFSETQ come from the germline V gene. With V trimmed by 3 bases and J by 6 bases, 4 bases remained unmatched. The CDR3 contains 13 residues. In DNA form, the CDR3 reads TGCGCCAGCAGCTGGCCAGGGGGCTCTGAAGCTTTCTTT. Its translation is CASSWPGGSEAFF.

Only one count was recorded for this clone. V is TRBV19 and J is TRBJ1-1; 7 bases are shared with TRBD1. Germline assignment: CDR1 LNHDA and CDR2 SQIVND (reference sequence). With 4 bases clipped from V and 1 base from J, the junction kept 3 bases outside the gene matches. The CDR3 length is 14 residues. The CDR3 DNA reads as TGTGCCAGTAGTAGACAGGGCCCGAACACTGAAGCTTTCTTT. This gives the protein CASSRQGPNTEAFF.

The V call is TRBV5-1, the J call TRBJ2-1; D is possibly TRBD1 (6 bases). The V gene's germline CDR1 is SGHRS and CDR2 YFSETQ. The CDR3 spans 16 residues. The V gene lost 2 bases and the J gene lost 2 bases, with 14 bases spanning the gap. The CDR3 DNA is TGCGCCAGCAGCTTAAACTACAGGGTAACCTACAATGAGCAGTTCTTC. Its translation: CASSLNYRVTYNEQFF. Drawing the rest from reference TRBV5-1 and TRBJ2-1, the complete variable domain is KAGVTQTPRYLIKTRGQQVTLSCSPISGHRSVSWYQQTPGQGLQFLFEYFSETQRNKGNFPGRFSGRQFSNSRSEMNVSTLELGDSALYLCASSLNYRVTYNEQFFGPGTRLTVL.

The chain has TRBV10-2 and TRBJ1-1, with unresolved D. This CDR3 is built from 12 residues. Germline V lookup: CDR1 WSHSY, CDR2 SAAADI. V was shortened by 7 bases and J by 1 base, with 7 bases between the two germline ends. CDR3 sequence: CASMAENTEAFF. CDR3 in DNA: TGCGCCAGCATGGCAGAGAACACTGAAGCTTTCTTT.

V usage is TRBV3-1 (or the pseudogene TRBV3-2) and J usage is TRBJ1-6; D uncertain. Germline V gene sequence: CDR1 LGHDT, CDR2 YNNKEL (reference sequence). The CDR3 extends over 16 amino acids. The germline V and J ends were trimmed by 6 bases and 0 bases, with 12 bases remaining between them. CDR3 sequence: CASRDYGSSYNSPLHF. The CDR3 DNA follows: TGTGCCAGCAGGGACTACGGAAGCTCCTATAATTCACCCCTCCACTTT.

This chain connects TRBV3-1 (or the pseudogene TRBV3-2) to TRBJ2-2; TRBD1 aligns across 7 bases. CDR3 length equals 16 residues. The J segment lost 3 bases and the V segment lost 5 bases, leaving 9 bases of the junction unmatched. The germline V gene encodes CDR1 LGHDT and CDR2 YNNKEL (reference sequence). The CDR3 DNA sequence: TGTGCCAGCAGCAGCCTGACAGGGCCCCACACCGGGGAGCTGTTTTTT. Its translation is CASSSLTGPHTGELFF.

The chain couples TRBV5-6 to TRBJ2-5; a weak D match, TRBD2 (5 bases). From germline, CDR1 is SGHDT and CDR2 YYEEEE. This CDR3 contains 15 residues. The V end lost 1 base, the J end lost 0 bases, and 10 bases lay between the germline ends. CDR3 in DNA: TGTGCCAGCAGCTTGAAACTGAGGGACCAAGAGACCCAGTACTTC. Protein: CASSLKLRDQETQYF.

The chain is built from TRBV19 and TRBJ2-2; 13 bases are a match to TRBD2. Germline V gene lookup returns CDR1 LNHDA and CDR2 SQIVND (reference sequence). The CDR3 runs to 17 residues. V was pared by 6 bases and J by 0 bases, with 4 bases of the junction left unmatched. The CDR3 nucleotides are TGTGCCAGTAGCAGGACTAGCGGGAGCCCGAACACCGGGGAGCTGTTTTTT. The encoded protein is CASSRTSGSPNTGELFF.

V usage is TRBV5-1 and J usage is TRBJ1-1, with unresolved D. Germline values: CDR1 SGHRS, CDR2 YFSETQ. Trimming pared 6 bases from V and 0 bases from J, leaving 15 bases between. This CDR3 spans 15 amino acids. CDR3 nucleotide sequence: TGCGCCAGCATCCTAAACGCTGGTATGAACACTGAAGCTTTCTTT. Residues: CASILNAGMNTEAFF.

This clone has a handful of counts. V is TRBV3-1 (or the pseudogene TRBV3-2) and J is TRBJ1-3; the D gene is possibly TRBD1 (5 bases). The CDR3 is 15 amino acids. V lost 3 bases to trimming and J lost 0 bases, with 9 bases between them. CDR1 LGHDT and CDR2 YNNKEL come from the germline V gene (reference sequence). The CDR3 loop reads CASSQTVDSGNTIYF. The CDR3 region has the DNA TGTGCCAGCAGCCAGACAGTTGACTCTGGAAACACCATATATTTT.

In DNA, the CDR3 is TGTGCCTGGAGCCGTTACAATCAGCCCCAGCATTTT. Its translation is CAWSRYNQPQHF. The genes are TRBV30 and TRBJ1-5; no firm D call. Germline CDR1 reads GTSNPN; CDR2 reads SVGIG (reference sequence). V was cut by 3 bases and J by 3 bases, with 6 bases left in between. The CDR3 sequence is 12 residues long.

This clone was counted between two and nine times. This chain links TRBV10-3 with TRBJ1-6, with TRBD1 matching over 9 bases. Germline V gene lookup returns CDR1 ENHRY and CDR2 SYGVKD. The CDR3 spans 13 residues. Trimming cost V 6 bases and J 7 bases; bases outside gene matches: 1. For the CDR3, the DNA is TGTGCCATCAGGGGGACAGGGAATTCACCCCTCCACTTT. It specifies CAIRGTGNSPLHF.

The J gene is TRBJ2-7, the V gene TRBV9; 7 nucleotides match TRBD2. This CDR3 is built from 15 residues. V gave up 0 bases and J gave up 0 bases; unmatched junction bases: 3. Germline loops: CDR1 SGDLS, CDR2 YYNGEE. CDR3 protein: CASSVGGSHSYEQYF. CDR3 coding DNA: TGTGCCAGCAGCGTAGGCGGGAGCCACTCCTACGAGCAGTACTTC.

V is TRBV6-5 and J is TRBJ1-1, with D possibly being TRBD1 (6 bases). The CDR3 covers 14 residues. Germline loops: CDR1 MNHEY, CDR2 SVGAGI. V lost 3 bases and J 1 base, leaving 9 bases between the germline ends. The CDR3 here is CASSYTGRNTEAFF. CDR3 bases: TGTGCCAGCAGTTATACAGGGAGGAACACTGAAGCTTTCTTT.

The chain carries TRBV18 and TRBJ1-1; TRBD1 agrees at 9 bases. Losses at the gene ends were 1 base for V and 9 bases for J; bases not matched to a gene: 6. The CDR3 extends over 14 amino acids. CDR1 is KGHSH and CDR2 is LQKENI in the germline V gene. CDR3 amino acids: CASSPRRTGEKAFF. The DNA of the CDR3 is TGTGCCAGCTCACCACGCCGGACAGGGGAAAAAGCTTTCTTT.